The sequence of this T cell receptor beta chain was determined in a study of cytomegalovirus exposure and HLA in healthy donors. As concerns this clone: Its target is unknown.

Researchers ran the PCR with 60 Vbeta and 13 Jbeta primers. Here immunoSEQ multiplex PCR was the method, and the copy in TCRdb shows in-frame clones only, minus some. The sample table sets out about 79,000 clones. Points from the study as a whole: A later analysis linked a missense DCLRE1C variant to TCR beta V- and J-gene trimming.

This sequence originates from a man aged 25 to 40 in good health and CMV-seronegative. The sequenced sample consisted of PBMCs.

The CDR3 region is CASSQIGLAYEQYF. CDR3 bases: TGTGCCAGCAGCCAAATAGGACTAGCCTACGAGCAGTACTTC. This rearrangement joins TRBV4-2 to TRBJ2-7; 7 positions match TRBD2. CDR1 and CDR2 (germline): LGHNA, YNFKEQ. The junction had 3 bases not matched to a gene; V was cut back by 2 bases and J by 2 bases. The CDR3 consists of 14 residues.